Below are 8 T cell receptor beta chains sequenced from a single sample in a study of T cell repertoires in cytomegalovirus infection. Antigens of these TCRs are unknown. TCRdb re-called the reads with MiXCR, one entry per CDR3 protein. The profile shows hundreds of thousands of distinct CDR3 sequences, roughly 33% of them singletons. This sample comprised cultured PBMCs, obtained from culture after CMV antigen stimulation. These receptor sequences come from a human donor in good health (CMV status not recorded). Some clones in this sample may be carry-over from other donors' samples.

The chain is built from TRBV5-5 and TRBJ2-2, with D perhaps matching TRBD2 (5 bases). This CDR3 is built from 15 residues. Germline V CDR1 and CDR2: SGHKS, YYEKEE (reference sequence). V was cut by 4 bases and J by 4 bases, with 14 bases left in between. The CDR3 bases are TGTGCCAGCAGCGAAACTAGTGTCTTCACCGGGGAGCTGTTTTTT. Its translation: CASSETSVFTGELFF.

This clonotype was counted a few times. V and J are TRBV25-1 and TRBJ2-3; D might be TRBD1 (5 bases). V was shortened by 4 bases and J by 0 bases, with 14 bases between the two germline ends. Germline CDR1 MGHDK, CDR2 SYGVNS. The CDR3 totals 16 residues. In DNA form, the CDR3 reads TGTGCCAGCAGTGCCCAGGGATACCCCAGCACAGATACGCAGTATTTT. Its translation is CASSAQGYPSTDTQYF. Full variable domain (missing parts from reference TRBV25-1 and TRBJ2-3): EADIYQTPRYLVIGTGKKITLECSQTMGHDKMYWYQQDPGMELHLIHYSYGVNSTEKGDLSSESTVSRIRTEHFPLTLESARPSHTSQYLCASSAQGYPSTDTQYFGPGTRLTVL.

The genes are TRBV27 and TRBJ2-7, with D possibly TRBD2 on 6 matching bases. From germline, CDR1 is MNHEY and CDR2 SMNVEV (reference sequence). The CDR3 is 15 residues long. Trimming cost V 2 bases and J 7 bases, with 18 bases left between them. The CDR3 nucleotides are TGTGCCAGCAGTTTAAAACCAAGGTTTGCGGGAGAGCAGTACTTC. This sequence encodes CASSLKPRFAGEQYF.

J is TRBJ1-4 and V is TRBV29-1; no definite D call. The ends were cut back, 3 bases at V and 6 bases at J, with 11 bases in the middle. The germline V gene has CDR1 SQVTM and CDR2 ANQGSEA. The CDR3 length is 13 residues. CDR3 in DNA: TGCAGCGTTGATAGAGGAGTGGATGAAAAACTGTTTTTT. Amino acids: CSVDRGVDEKLFF.

This clonotype appeared a single time. J is TRBJ1-1 and V is TRBV28; D might be TRBD1 (6 bases). Germline CDR1 reads MDHEN; CDR2 reads SYDVKM. There are 15 residues in the CDR3. V lost 3 bases to trimming and J lost 3 bases, with 14 bases between them. Here the CDR3 reads CASSFIGGLDTEAFF. CDR3 coding DNA: TGTGCCAGCAGTTTCATAGGGGGGTTGGACACTGAAGCTTTCTTT. The variable domain in full, with the rest retrieved from reference TRBV28 and TRBJ1-1, is DVKVTQSSRYLVKRTGEKVFLECVQDMDHENMFWYRQDPGLGLRLIYFSYDVKMKEKGDIPEGYSVSREKKERFSLILESASTNQTSMYLCASSFIGGLDTEAFFGQGTRLTVV.

The chain joins TRBV12-3 or TRBV12-4 to TRBJ1-1; possible D gene TRBD1, 6 bases. The length of the CDR3 is 16 residues. V lost 5 bases and J 1 base, leaving 17 bases between the germline ends. The CDR3 spells CASSHTEDRENTEAFF. DNA for the CDR3: TGTGCCAGCAGTCACACAGAGGACAGAGAGAACACTGAAGCTTTCTTT.

The rearrangement uses TRBV12-3 or TRBV12-4 and TRBJ1-5; possibly TRBD1 for D (6 bases). CDR3 length: 14 amino acids. V was trimmed by 5 bases and J by 5 bases, leaving 13 bases between them. DNA of the CDR3: TGTGCCAGCAGTGAGGACAGCACTCATCAGCCCCAGCATTTT. This encodes CASSEDSTHQPQHF.

This clonotype has a count of ten or more. This chain uses TRBV7-6 with TRBJ2-7, with TRBD2 matching over 8 bases. CDR3 length equals 15 residues. Trimming at V came to 1 base and at J to 5 bases, leaving 7 bases not matched to a gene. In germline, CDR1 is SGHVS, CDR2 FNYEAQ. CDR3 coding DNA: TGTGCCAGCAGCTTAGGCGGGGGGAGCATAGACGAGCAGTACTTC. This codes for CASSLGGGSIDEQYF.